Listed here are 21 T cell receptor beta chains from one sample, sequenced in a study of blood T cell repertoires in COVID-19. Measured with immunoSEQ multiplex PCR; TCRdb has only the in-frame clones, and not every one. The sample holds a few hundred thousand clones, 85% to 90% seen once. Material for sequencing was PBMCs or T cells enriched from blood (not recorded which). Every receptor here comes from a man in his late teens or twenties who had recovered from COVID-19.

The rearrangement joins TRBV7-2 to TRBJ2-5; 9 nucleotides agree with TRBD2. The J segment lost 3 bases and the V segment lost 1 base, leaving 6 bases of the junction unmatched. This CDR3 region has 16 residues. CDR1 and CDR2 (germline): SGHTA, FQGNSA. The CDR3 nucleotides are TGTGCCAGCAGCTTAGGCCAACGACTAGCGGAAGAGACCCAGTACTTC. Translation gives CASSLGQRLAEETQYF.

The chain employs TRBV18 and TRBJ2-1; D is unclear. This CDR3 has 13 amino acids. V lost 1 base and J 6 bases, leaving 7 bases between the germline ends. Germline loops: CDR1 KGHSH, CDR2 LQKENI. DNA for the CDR3: TGTGCCAGCTCACCACGGCAGTCCAATGAGCAGTTCTTC. Residues: CASSPRQSNEQFF.

This chain uses TRBV18 with TRBJ1-3; 7 bases align to TRBD1. Germline V gene data show CDR1 as KGHSH and CDR2 as LQKENI. Germline trimming cut 0 bases from V and 0 bases from J; bases unmatched to any gene: 11. CDR3 length: 19 amino acids. DNA for the CDR3: TGTGCCAGCTCACCACCGTTAGACGCAGGGGGTAACTCTGGAAACACCATATATTTT. Its translation is CASSPPLDAGGNSGNTIYF. Together with reference TRBV18 and TRBJ1-3, the CDR3 gives the full variable domain: NAGVMQNPRHLVRRRGQEARLRCSPMKGHSHVYWYRQLPEEGLKFMVYLQKENIIDESGMPKERFSAEFPKEGPSILRIQQVVRGDSAAYFCASSPPLDAGGNSGNTIYFGEGSWLTVV.

The chain couples TRBV29-1 to TRBJ2-1; 9 positions agree with TRBD2. CDR3 size: 15 residues. The V and J ends lost 3 bases and 4 bases, in that order; junction bases with no gene match: 7. Germline V lookup: CDR1 SQVTM, CDR2 ANQGSEA. CDR3 protein: CSVDKRREGYNEQFF. The CDR3 DNA sequence: TGCAGCGTTGATAAGAGGCGGGAGGGATACAATGAGCAGTTCTTC.

The genes are TRBV6-1 and TRBJ2-3; 8 bases fit TRBD1. CDR1 MNHNS and CDR2 SASEGT come from the germline V gene. V gave up 3 bases and J gave up 2 bases; unmatched junction bases: 10. The CDR3 is 17 residues long. The CDR3 region is CASSELPTGASTDTQYF. CDR3 coding DNA: TGTGCCAGCAGTGAGCTTCCGACAGGGGCCTCCACAGATACGCAGTATTTT.

This chain connects TRBV10-3 to TRBJ2-3, with unresolved D. Germline assignment: CDR1 ENHRY and CDR2 SYGVKD. The CDR3 runs 16 residues. Between the trimmed V and J ends, which lost 1 base and 0 bases, there was a span of 11 bases. CDR3 in amino acids: CAISELHGGSTDTQYF. The CDR3 DNA reads TGTGCCATCAGTGAGTTGCACGGCGGTAGCACAGATACGCAGTATTTT.

The CDR3 DNA sequence: TGTGCCATCAGTGAGGGAACCTCGGGAGGGTCAGAGACCCAGTACTTC. Translated: CAISEGTSGGSETQYF. The chain has TRBV10-3 and TRBJ2-5; 8 bases map to TRBD2. Per the germline V gene, CDR1 is ENHRY and CDR2 is SYGVKD. Trimming cost V 2 bases and J 4 bases; bases outside gene matches: 9. The CDR3 contains 16 residues.

This clone was picked up one time. The chain employs TRBV3-1 (or the pseudogene TRBV3-2) and TRBJ2-7; D perhaps matches TRBD1 (6 bases). From germline, CDR1 is LGHDT and CDR2 YNNKEL (reference sequence). The CDR3 length is 19 residues. Trimming cost V 0 bases and J 2 bases, with 23 bases left between them. The CDR3 here is CASSQDSRDKGLSTYEQYF. DNA for the CDR3: TGTGCCAGCAGCCAAGATTCCCGGGACAAAGGTTTGAGTACCTACGAGCAGTACTTC.

This clone was seen a handful of times. This rearrangement joins TRBV18 to TRBJ1-2; TRBD1 matches 12 bases. In germline, CDR1 is KGHSH, CDR2 LQKENI. Germline trimming cut 2 bases from V and 7 bases from J; bases unmatched to any gene: 5. The CDR3 loop spans 15 amino acids. CDR3 bases: TGTGCCAGCTCACCAGGGACAGGGGGCTTAATTGGCTACACCTTC. Its protein is CASSPGTGGLIGYTF.

The V gene is TRBV12-3 or TRBV12-4, the J gene TRBJ2-7; D gene unclear. With 7 bases removed from V and 4 bases from J, the gap between germline ends came to 11 bases. The CDR3 totals 12 residues. CDR3 nucleotide sequence: TGTGCCAGCACCTCTCCGGGTTACGAGCAGTACTTC. Protein: CASTSPGYEQYF.

The V and J genes are TRBV19 and TRBJ2-6; TRBD1 agrees at 7 bases. V dropped 5 bases and J dropped 3; count of bases not matched to a gene: 7. CDR1 is LNHDA and CDR2 is SQIVND in the germline V gene (reference sequence). The CDR3 length is 16 residues. For the CDR3, the DNA is TGTGCCAGTAGTGTCGCCACAGGGGATGGGGCCAACGTCCTGACTTTC. Protein: CASSVATGDGANVLTF. The entire variable domain, with the rest obtained from reference TRBV19 and TRBJ2-6, is as follows: DGGITQSPKYLFRKEGQNVTLSCEQNLNHDAMYWYRQDPGQGLRLIYYSQIVNDFQKGDIAEGYSVSREKKESFPLTVTSAQKNPTAFYLCASSVATGDGANVLTFGAGSRLTVL.

This CDR3 reads CASDTRQGPYNEQFF. In DNA form, the CDR3 reads TGTGCCAGTGACACGAGGCAGGGGCCATACAATGAGCAGTTCTTC. V usage is TRBV27 and J usage is TRBJ2-1, with D possibly TRBD1 on 6 matching bases. The V end was cut by 9 bases, the J end by 4 bases, with 19 bases between. This CDR3 comprises 15 residues. Germline CDR1 and CDR2: MNHEY and SMNVEV (reference sequence).

The chain is built from TRBV6-5 and TRBJ1-6, with D maybe TRBD1 (5 bases). Deletions cut 0 bases from V and 5 bases from J, with 11 bases between. The CDR3 runs to 16 residues. Per the germline V gene, CDR1 is MNHEY and CDR2 is SVGAGI. CDR3 amino acids: CASSYSGRVDNSPLHF. In nucleotides, the CDR3 is TGTGCCAGCAGTTACTCGGGCAGGGTTGATAATTCACCCCTCCACTTT.

This sequence joins TRBV5-4 and TRBJ1-6; tentatively, D is TRBD1 (6 bases). V lost 2 bases and J lost 5, with 8 bases in between. The length of the CDR3 is 14 residues. Germline V gene sequence: CDR1 SGHNT, CDR2 YYREEE (reference sequence). The DNA of the CDR3 is TGTGCCAGCAGCTTCGGACAGAATAATTCACCCCTCCACTTT. Translating gives CASSFGQNNSPLHF. Drawing the rest from reference TRBV5-4 and TRBJ1-6, the complete variable domain is ETGVTQSPTHLIKTRGQQVTLRCSSQSGHNTVSWYQQALGQGPQFIFQYYREEENGRGNFPPRFSGLQFPNYSSELNVNALELDDSALYLCASSFGQNNSPLHFGNGTRLTVT.

This clone was recorded only once. The rearrangement links TRBV3-1 (or the pseudogene TRBV3-2) to TRBJ2-3, with D possibly being TRBD1 (6 bases). CDR3 length: 16 amino acids. CDR1 is LGHDT and CDR2 is YNNKEL in the germline V gene (reference sequence). V was shortened by 0 bases and J by 1 base, with 11 bases between the two germline ends. Here the CDR3 reads CASSQDVRQGTDTQYF. CDR3 coding DNA: TGTGCCAGCAGCCAAGACGTTCGACAGGGCACAGATACGCAGTATTTT.

The V gene is TRBV5-6, the J gene TRBJ1-4; TRBD1 aligns across 9 bases. CDR3 length: 17 residues. With V trimmed by 3 bases and J by 7 bases, 13 bases remained unmatched. Germline CDR1 reads SGHDT; CDR2 reads YYEEEE. CDR3 nucleotides: TGTGCCAGCAGCTCTGCCGGGACAGGGTCTTTGGGTGAAAAACTGTTTTTT. Encoded protein: CASSSAGTGSLGEKLFF. Full variable domain (remainder filled in from reference TRBV5-6 and TRBJ1-4): DAGVTQSPTHLIKTRGQQVTLRCSPKSGHDTVSWYQQALGQGPQFIFQYYEEEERQRGNFPDRFSGHQFPNYSSELNVNALLLGDSALYLCASSSAGTGSLGEKLFFGSGTQLSVL.

This clone appeared once. This chain links TRBV5-1 with TRBJ1-2; no reliable D call. Germline V gene lookup returns CDR1 SGHRS and CDR2 YFSETQ. The CDR3 extends over 14 amino acids. Deletions cut 3 bases from V and 4 bases from J, with 13 bases between. The CDR3 nucleotides read TGCGCCAGCAGCTCGTCCCCGGGAAGCTATGGCTACACCTTC. This translates into CASSSSPGSYGYTF.

This clone was seen only once. The J gene is TRBJ2-1, the V gene TRBV3-1 (or the pseudogene TRBV3-2); TRBD2 agrees at 10 bases. V lost 3 bases to trimming and J lost 4 bases; unmatched junction nucleotides: 12. The germline CDR1 and CDR2 sequences are LGHDT and YNNKEL (reference sequence). The CDR3 is 18 amino acids. CDR3 loop: CASSHPNPTSGNYNEQFF. In DNA, the CDR3 is TGTGCCAGCAGCCACCCAAATCCTACTAGCGGGAATTACAATGAGCAGTTCTTC.

This rearrangement joins TRBV10-1 to TRBJ2-1, with 9 positions matching TRBD1. The CDR3 length is 15 residues. V trimming: 6 bases; J trimming: 7 bases; junction bases outside the gene matches: 10. The V gene's germline CDR1 is WNHNN and CDR2 SYGVQD (reference sequence). The CDR3 DNA reads TGCGCCAGCAGCTTCTCCGGGACAGGGTCAAATGAGCAGTTCTTC. Translated: CASSFSGTGSNEQFF.

The chain carries TRBV20-1 and TRBJ1-2, with TRBD1 as a possible D gene (6 bases). The germline CDR1 and CDR2 sequences are DFQATT and SNEGSKA (reference sequence). Deletions cut 3 bases from V and 7 bases from J, with 15 bases between. The CDR3 is 13 amino acids. CDR3 nucleotides: TGCAGTGCTAGTCCTGCAGGGGATGCTGGCTACACCTTC. It yields the protein CSASPAGDAGYTF.

The chain links TRBV28 to TRBJ2-7; 7 bases fit TRBD2. The V segment lost 5 bases and the J segment 0 bases; nucleotides outside the gene matches: 7. The V gene's germline CDR1 is MDHEN and CDR2 SYDVKM. This CDR3 comprises 15 residues. The CDR3 protein is CASSPLTGGSYEQYF. CDR3 DNA: TGTGCCAGCAGTCCCCTTACGGGAGGCTCCTACGAGCAGTACTTC.